Listed below are T cell receptor beta chains from one sample, sequenced in a study of Siglec-9 on CD8 T cells in melanoma. Generated by immunoSEQ multiplex PCR, the TCRdb table keeps only in-frame clones and is missing some. The repertoire has approximately 39,000 clones, more than 65% of them found once; the top ten carry about 1.7%. Sequenced input: Siglec-9- CD8+ T cells sorted from blood. The receptor source for this set is a human donor in good health. Each CDR3 is given with its conserved first and last residue. D genes are given only for firm matches. Clone size is given for some rows only: seen once, a few or many times, or a class if the clone is expanded.

>TRBV5-4|17|TRBJ2-1|TRBD2|-
TGTGCCAGCAGCTTGGAACCGCTCGGGGGGTATGACAATGAGCAGTTCTTC
CASSLEPLGGYDNEQFF
>TRBV4-1|18|TRBJ2-3|TRBD2|-
TGCGCCAGCAGCCAAGATCCGGGACTAGTGGGGCTGACAGATACGCAGTATTTT
CASSQDPGLVGLTDTQYF
>TRBV19|17|TRBJ1-1|TRBD1|once
TGTGCCAGTAGTATTTGGGGACAGACCCTCATGAACACTGAAGCTTTCTTT
CASSIWGQTLMNTEAFF
>TRBV27|14|TRBJ1-1|TRBD1|few
TGTGCCAGCAGAGTGGGACAGCTGAACACTGAAGCTTTCTTT
CASRVGQLNTEAFF
>TRBV29-1|14|TRBJ1-1|-|-
TGCAGCGTTGGTTTCAGGGAATCGAACACTGAAGCTTTCTTT
CSVGFRESNTEAFF
>TRBV6-5|15|TRBJ2-3|-|few
TGTGCCAGCAGTCAAAACCTAGGGAGCACAGATACGCAGTATTTT
CASSQNLGSTDTQYF
>TRBV4-1|13|TRBJ2-1|-|-
TGCGCCAGCAGCCAAGGAGTGGGGAATGAGCAGTTCTTC
CASSQGVGNEQFF
>TRBV27|15|TRBJ2-1|-|-
TGTGCCAGCAGCTCCCGTAACGGGGGTACCAATGAGCAGTTCTTC
CASSSRNGGTNEQFF
>TRBV2|14|TRBJ2-5|-|-
TGTGCCAGCAGTGATGGCAGGAGGGAAGAGACCCAGTACTTC
CASSDGRREETQYF
>TRBV2|15|TRBJ2-5|-|-
TGTGCCAGCGGGCTTCGGACTCCAGTAAGAGAGACCCAGTACTTC
CASGLRTPVRETQYF
>TRBV4-1|15|TRBJ2-7|-|-
TGCGCCAGCAGCCAACACGACAGGACGACCTACGAGCAGTACTTC
CASSQHDRTTYEQYF
>TRBV6-1|15|TRBJ2-1|TRBD1|-
TGTGCCAGCAGTGAAACAGGGGTCTCCTACAATGAGCAGTTCTTC
CASSETGVSYNEQFF
>TRBV9|14|TRBJ1-5|-|once
TGTGCCAGCAGCGCGGGACCTTTCCATCAGCCCCAGCATTTT
CASSAGPFHQPQHF
>TRBV11-2|15|TRBJ2-3|-|once
TGTGCCAGCAGCCCCTTCCCGGGATCCACAGATACGCAGTATTTT
CASSPFPGSTDTQYF
>TRBV30|14|TRBJ1-1|TRBD1|-
TGTGCCTGGAGTTCCGGGACAGGTTACACTGAAGCTTTCTTT
CAWSSGTGYTEAFF
>TRBV23-1|12|TRBJ2-7|-|-
TGCGCCAGCAGTCCCGACAAAGACGAGCAGTACTTC
CASSPDKDEQYF
>TRBV10-3|15|TRBJ2-3|TRBD2|-
TGTGCCATCAGTGGAATAGCGGGAGCGGCAGATACGCAGTATTTT
CAISGIAGAADTQYF
>TRBV4-1|15|TRBJ2-7|-|-
TGCGCCAGCAGCCAAGATTGGGACAGCGGGTACGAGCAGTACTTC
CASSQDWDSGYEQYF
>TRBV7-6|13|TRBJ2-1|-|-
TGTGCCAGCAGCGCAGGGACTCCCCCTGAGCAGTTCTTC
CASSAGTPPEQFF
>TRBV6-5|15|TRBJ1-1|-|once
TGTGCCAGCAGTTACGCGGGGGCCGTTTACACTGAAGCTTTCTTT
CASSYAGAVYTEAFF